The present TCR beta chain was sequenced within a study of CD8 T cells in Susac syndrome. General study findings and limits: An acknowledgment was made by the study that its TCR sequencing and HLA analysis involved relatively few individuals.

TCR beta sequences were obtained from blood CD8+ and CD4+ T cells. With random hexamers, reverse transcription was performed on roughly 0.45 to 1 ug of RNA. From the immunoSEQ multiplex PCR reads, TCRdb called clonotypes with MiXCR, one entry per CDR3 protein. The sample lists about 290,000 distinct CDR3 sequences; about 91% were seen once. As regards this clonotype: No antigen is known for it.

This CDR3 has 17 amino acids. Germline loops: CDR1 MDHEN, CDR2 SYDVKM. The V and J ends lost 2 bases and 0 bases respectively, with 11 bases between them. The material sequenced was CD8+ T cells from PBMCs. J is TRBJ1-6 and V is TRBV28, with TRBD1 as a possible D gene (5 bases). The receptor comes from a human donor with multiple sclerosis. DNA for the CDR3: TGTGCCAGCAGTTTAGTCGGGGCCGGCTCCTATAATTCACCCCTCCACTTT. Amino acids: CASSLVGAGSYNSPLHF.